This T cell receptor beta chain was observed in a study of shared clonotypes between healthy human individuals. As for the study in general: Donor ages ranged 18 to 49 years: a couple of women, three men. Study findings and constraints: Clonotypes shared by all four donors outscored non-shared clonotypes in generation probability.

Using immunoSEQ multiplex PCR, the repertoire was profiled, and TCRdb retains in-frame clones only, with some absent. The table lists 2 million to 3 million clones, approximately 94% of them singletons. The sample holds one count of this clone. What it binds is unknown. The receptor's source is a man younger than 35 in good health. The sequencing sample was made of naive CD4+ T cells sorted from blood. Documented subset: CD45RA+ positively selected.

In DNA form, the CDR3 reads TGTGCCAGCAGCTTAGGAGGGAGGGCCGGTAATGAGCAGTTCTTC. It yields the protein CASSLGGRAGNEQFF. The rearrangement joins TRBV13 to TRBJ2-1, with 7 bases aligning to TRBD2. The CDR3 loop spans 15 amino acids. V shed 0 bases and J 7 bases; nucleotides not matched to a gene: 6. From germline, CDR1 is PRHDT and CDR2 FYEKMQ (reference sequence).